The next 24 T cell receptor beta chains were all read from a single sample in a study of cytomegalovirus exposure and HLA in healthy donors. TCRdb keeps only in-frame clones here, not all; method: immunoSEQ multiplex PCR. The data show about 160,000 clones, more than 75% seen once. Sequenced: PBMCs. Source of these receptors: a man between 18 and 35 years old in good health and CMV-seronegative.

The V gene is TRBV28, the J gene TRBJ2-5; D possibly corresponds to TRBD2 (6 bases). The assigned J gene may be wrong: the sequence end matches TRBJ2-7 better. This CDR3 has 16 amino acids. The V gene's germline CDR1 is MDHEN and CDR2 SYDVKM. The CDR3, as DNA: TGTGCCAGCAGTCCCTCCCGGCGGAGGGGCTCCTACGAGCAGTACTTC. This gives the protein CASSPSRRRGSYEQYF.

A word on this clone: At one end, the junction sequence differs from germline, possibly due to a read error. This sequence joins TRBV7-7 and TRBJ2-5; 13 nucleotides align to TRBD2. This CDR3 spans 18 amino acids. Per germline, CDR1 SSHAT and CDR2 FNYEAQ (reference sequence). The CDR3 reads CASSRRLAGGLEKETQYF. The CDR3 DNA reads TGTGCTAGCAGCCGCAGACTAGCGGGAGGCTTAGAAAAAGAGACCCAGTACTTC.

This chain joins TRBV28 and TRBJ1-2; TRBD1 might be the D (5 bases). V shed 3 bases and J shed 4 bases, with 12 bases lying between them. CDR1 MDHEN and CDR2 SYDVKM come from the germline V gene. The CDR3 is 14 residues long. The CDR3 coding sequence is TGTGCCAGCAGTTTGCCGGGGGAGTTCTATGGCTACACCTTC. Amino acids: CASSLPGEFYGYTF.

This chain links TRBV18 with TRBJ2-1; 9 nucleotides agree with TRBD1. Looked up from germline, CDR1 is KGHSH and CDR2 is LQKENI. The trim removed 2 bases at V and 4 bases at J, leaving 6 bases unmatched. The CDR3 is made up of 16 amino acids. The CDR3 bases are TGTGCCAGCTCACCAGGAGGACAGGGGTCTTACAATGAGCAGTTCTTC. The encoded protein is CASSPGGQGSYNEQFF.

On this clone itself: Compared with germline, one end of the junction differs, possibly owing to a read error. The chain joins TRBV4-3 to TRBJ2-7; tentatively, D is TRBD2 (5 bases). The CDR3 is made up of 13 amino acids. The germline gives CDR1 LGHNA, CDR2 YSLEER. CDR3 sequence (DNA): TGCGCCAGCAGCCAAGATGTAAGCGGAGTGGGATCCTTC. Its translation: CASSQDVSGVGSF.

V usage is TRBV6-1 and J usage is TRBJ2-5; possible D gene TRBD2, 5 bases. Germline V gene sequence: CDR1 MNHNS, CDR2 SASEGT. This CDR3 comprises 15 residues. Trimming cost V 7 bases and J 4 bases, with 19 bases left between them. The CDR3 DNA reads TGTGCCAGCACGAAAGGGAGCGGAGGAGGAGAGACCCAGTACTTC. This sequence encodes CASTKGSGGGETQYF.

This chain links TRBV4-1 with TRBJ1-2, with 9 nucleotides matching TRBD1. This CDR3 comprises 13 residues. V lost 4 bases, J lost 6 bases, and 3 bases stayed unmatched. Germline V gives CDR1 MGHRA, CDR2 YSYEKL. The CDR3 DNA is TGCGCCAGCAGCCGAGGGACAGGGAATGGCTACACCTTC. Its translation is CASSRGTGNGYTF.

The chain couples TRBV5-4 to TRBJ2-7; a weak D match, TRBD2 (7 bases). The CDR3 contains 14 residues. Deletions cut 0 bases from V and 6 bases from J, with 13 bases between. Germline V gene data show CDR1 as SGHNT and CDR2 as YYREEE (reference sequence). The CDR3 loop is CASSLEGGRLEQYF. The CDR3 region has the DNA TGTGCCAGCAGCTTGGAGGGGGGGAGGCTCGAGCAGTACTTC.

There are a few counts of this clone. The rearrangement links TRBV28 to TRBJ2-2; 9 bases agree with TRBD1. The CDR3 is made up of 15 amino acids. V was clipped by 7 bases and J by 1 base; unmatched bases: 4. Germline CDR1 reads MDHEN; CDR2 reads SYDVKM. The CDR3 sequence: CASTYRGQNTGELFF. The DNA for the CDR3 is TGTGCCAGCACCTACAGGGGGCAGAACACCGGGGAGCTGTTTTTT.

The chain couples TRBV6-1 to TRBJ1-2; tentative D call: TRBD1 (6 bases). This CDR3 spans 14 amino acids. Looked up from germline, CDR1 is MNHNS and CDR2 is SASEGT. Trimming removed 11 bases from V and 0 bases from J, with 16 bases in between. The CDR3 sequence is CAHSQGKPNYGYTF. In DNA, the CDR3 is TGTGCCCATTCCCAGGGGAAACCTAACTATGGCTACACCTTC.

The J gene is TRBJ2-7, the V gene TRBV27; D may be TRBD2 (7 bases). The CDR3 is made up of 15 amino acids. From germline, CDR1 is MNHEY and CDR2 SMNVEV (reference sequence). The V gene lost 6 bases and the J gene lost 7 bases, with 22 bases spanning the gap. The CDR3 spells CASRNLTGGSGEQYV. CDR3 DNA sequence: TGTGCCAGCAGGAACCTAACGGGGGGCTCGGGAGAGCAGTACGTC.

This clone has more than one count but fewer than ten. The chain recombines TRBV7-9 with TRBJ1-5, with no clear D. Germline loops: CDR1 SEHNR, CDR2 FQNEAQ (reference sequence). Trimming took off 5 bases at V and 0 bases at J, with 8 bases between the two ends. This CDR3 contains 14 residues. The CDR3 sequence: CASSLHSSNQPQHF. The CDR3, as DNA: TGTGCCAGCAGCCTTCACAGTAGCAATCAGCCCCAGCATTTT.

This clone was detected a few times. The chain joins TRBV9 to TRBJ2-7; 8 bases are a match to TRBD2. This CDR3 is 15 amino acids long. The V gene end was trimmed by 1 base and the J gene end by 6 bases; junction bases not matched to a gene: 9. CDR1 is SGDLS and CDR2 is YYNGEE in the germline V gene. As DNA, the CDR3 is TGTGCCAGCAGCGTATCAGCGGGGGCGGGTGGCGAGCAGTACGTC. Encoded protein: CASSVSAGAGGEQYV.

This rearrangement joins TRBV29-1 to TRBJ2-7; tentatively, D is TRBD1 (7 bases). Trimming took 4 bases from V and 1 from J, leaving 11 bases between them. This CDR3 is built from 13 residues. Germline CDR1 and CDR2: SQVTM and ANQGSEA. CDR3 sequence reads: CSVAGGLSYEQYF. The CDR3, as DNA: TGCAGCGTTGCAGGGGGGCTATCCTACGAGCAGTACTTC.

The rearrangement uses TRBV28 and TRBJ2-3; D possibly corresponds to TRBD2 (6 bases). Germline CDR1 is MDHEN and CDR2 is SYDVKM. V shed 6 bases and J shed 3 bases, with 16 bases lying between them. The CDR3 covers 15 residues. CDR3 in amino acids: CASSPGTSKTDTQYF. For the CDR3, the DNA is TGTGCCAGCAGCCCTGGGACTTCCAAAACAGATACGCAGTATTTT.

The chain combines TRBV6-5 with TRBJ2-7; the match to TRBD1 covers 7 bases. Germline CDR1 and CDR2: MNHEY and SVGAGI. Unmatched junction bases numbered 5, after V lost 6 bases and J lost 0 bases. This CDR3 has 14 residues. CDR3: CASRPTGSSYEQYV. CDR3 bases: TGTGCCAGCAGACCGACAGGGTCCTCCTACGAGCAGTACGTC.

The chain couples TRBV30 to TRBJ2-5, with a weak D call TRBD2 (6 bases). V was clipped by 3 bases and J by 1 base, with 12 bases between them. The CDR3 loop spans 14 amino acids. The germline gives CDR1 GTSNPN, CDR2 SVGIG (reference sequence). CDR3 region: CAWSGVSGQETQYF. Written as DNA, the CDR3 is TGTGCCTGGAGCGGGGTTAGCGGCCAAGAGACCCAGTACTTC.

The chain recombines TRBV5-5 with TRBJ2-7; 10 bases are a match to TRBD1. Germline CDR1 and CDR2: SGHKS and YYEKEE (reference sequence). V was clipped by 0 bases and J by 6 bases; unmatched bases: 3. The CDR3 extends over 14 amino acids. CDR3 sequence reads: CASSLEGQGIEQYF. CDR3 sequence (DNA): TGTGCCAGCAGCTTGGAGGGACAGGGGATCGAGCAGTACTTC. Filled out from reference TRBV5-5 and TRBJ2-7, the complete variable domain reads DAGVTQSPTHLIKTRGQQVTLRCSPISGHKSVSWYQQVLGQGPQFIFQYYEKEERGRGNFPDRFSARQFPNYSSELNVNALLLGDSALYLCASSLEGQGIEQYFGPGTRLTVT.

This chain uses TRBV27 with TRBJ1-2, with 8 bases matching TRBD1. Germline CDR1 is MNHEY and CDR2 is SMNVEV (reference sequence). Unmatched junction bases numbered 9, after V lost 8 bases and J lost 4 bases. The CDR3 runs to 14 residues. The CDR3 nucleotides are TGTGCCAGCCATGAGACAGGGGCCGGCTATGGCTACACCTTC. Its translation: CASHETGAGYGYTF.

The CDR3 bases are TGTGCCAGCCGGGGGTCCGACAGGGTCTATGGCTACACCTTC. Residues: CASRGSDRVYGYTF. The chain couples TRBV28 to TRBJ1-2; 7 bases map to TRBD1. Germline V gene sequence: CDR1 MDHEN, CDR2 SYDVKM. With V trimmed by 8 bases and J by 4 bases, 10 bases remained unmatched. The CDR3 totals 14 residues.

The chain combines TRBV1 with TRBJ2-7; TRBD1, the table's D call, lacks a check against the DNA. TRBV1 counts as a pseudogene. The CDR3 runs 14 residues. The CDR3 loop is CTSRLQGAKYEQYV. CDR3 bases: TGCACCAGCAGGCTCCAGGGGGCAAAGTACGAGCAGTACGTC.

The V and J genes are TRBV18 and TRBJ1-1, with 9 bases fitting TRBD1. V trimming: 8 bases; J trimming: 2 bases; junction bases outside the gene matches: 3. This CDR3 is built from 13 residues. Germline V lookup: CDR1 KGHSH, CDR2 LQKENI. CDR3 DNA sequence: TGTGCCAGCCGACAGGGGGTAAACACTGAAGCTTTCTTT. It is translated as CASRQGVNTEAFF.

The chain employs TRBV29-1 and TRBJ1-1, with TRBD1 matching 7 bases. This CDR3 contains 11 residues. Germline values: CDR1 SQVTM, CDR2 ANQGSEA. V dropped 4 bases and J dropped 7; count of bases not matched to a gene: 3. The CDR3 loop reads CSVGRTGEAFF. The CDR3 bases are TGCAGCGTTGGAAGGACAGGTGAAGCTTTCTTT. The entire variable domain, with the rest obtained from reference TRBV29-1 and TRBJ1-1, is as follows: SAVISQKPSRDICQRGTSLTIQCQVDSQVTMMFWYRQQPGQSLTLIATANQGSEATYESGFVIDKFPISRPNLTFSTLTVSNMSPEDSSIYLCSVGRTGEAFFGQGTRLTVV.

This clone was observed a few times. This chain links TRBV5-1 with TRBJ2-3; D not certain. Trimming left V 1 base short and J 0 bases short, with 6 bases between. The CDR3 spans 14 residues. Germline CDR1 and CDR2: SGHRS and YFSETQ. The CDR3 nucleotides read TGCGCCAGCAGCTTGCGGTATAGCACAGATACGCAGTATTTT. Its translation: CASSLRYSTDTQYF. The whole variable domain, filled in from reference TRBV5-1 and TRBJ2-3, reads KAGVTQTPRYLIKTRGQQVTLSCSPISGHRSVSWYQQTPGQGLQFLFEYFSETQRNKGNFPGRFSGRQFSNSRSEMNVSTLELGDSALYLCASSLRYSTDTQYFGPGTRLTVL.